The 19 T cell receptor beta chains listed next were all sequenced from one sample in a study of shared clonotypes between healthy human individuals (TCRdb year 2020). Library prep was done by the immunoSEQ multiplex PCR assay. TCRdb's version of the immuneACCESS table is confined to in-frame rearrangements and falls short of the full clone set. An unresolved V gene accounts for under half of the shortfall where checked; the remainder is of unknown origin. In all, the sample holds fewer than 1.4 million clones, and about 84% of those were seen once. The ten largest clones capture 0.61% of the sample. Input material: memory CD4+ T cells from PBMCs. According to the study, the label for this sample's cell subset or site signals: CD45RA-negative fraction. These receptor sequences come from a man younger than 35 in good health. Some clones in this sample may be carry-over from other donors' samples.

CDR3: CASSRGTGDEKLFF. Here the CDR3 DNA reads TGTGCCAGCAGCCGCGGGACAGGAGATGAAAAACTGTTTTTT. This rearrangement joins TRBV7-9 to TRBJ1-4; TRBD1 matches 8 bases. Germline V gives CDR1 SEHNR, CDR2 FQNEAQ (reference sequence). Losses at the gene ends were 5 bases for V and 6 bases for J; bases not matched to a gene: 5. The CDR3 spans 14 residues.

This chain joins TRBV15 and TRBJ2-7, with 7 nucleotides matching TRBD1. The CDR3 totals 14 residues. V shed 4 bases, J shed 1 base, and the junction held 4 bases outside the gene matches. Germline-derived CDR1 and CDR2 are LNHNV and YYDKDF (reference sequence). The CDR3 nucleotides are TGTGCCACCAGCAAAGACAGGGCTTCCTACGAGCAGTACTTC. It is translated as CATSKDRASYEQYF.

This clone showed up just a few times. The rearrangement links TRBV5-1 to TRBJ2-2; 10 positions agree with TRBD2. The CDR3 is 15 residues long. Germline-derived CDR1 and CDR2 are SGHRS and YFSETQ. The junction had 4 bases not matched to a gene; V was cut back by 4 bases and J by 4 bases. CDR3 protein: CASSILAGTTGELFF. CDR3 nucleotide sequence: TGCGCCAGCAGCATACTAGCGGGAACCACCGGGGAGCTGTTTTTT.

The sample holds a few counts of this clone. The rearrangement uses TRBV6-1 and TRBJ2-1; a weak D match, TRBD2 (6 bases). The CDR3 loop spans 14 amino acids. Per germline, CDR1 MNHNS and CDR2 SASEGT. With 8 bases removed from V and 8 bases from J, the gap between germline ends came to 19 bases. CDR3 in DNA: TGTGCCAGCGCTCGGCGGGAAAGAATGGATGAGCAGTTCTTC. Protein: CASARRERMDEQFF.

V gene TRBV6-6 combines with J gene TRBJ1-4; 9 bases agree with TRBD1. After removal of 7 bases from V and 8 bases from J, the junction contained 8 bases not matched to a gene. Germline lookup yields CDR1 MNHNY and CDR2 SVGAGI (reference sequence). The CDR3 has 14 residues. The DNA of the CDR3 is TGTGCCAGCACCTCCGGGACAGGGCGCGAAAAACTGTTTTTT. It is translated as CASTSGTGREKLFF.

The chain employs TRBV29-1 and TRBJ1-1; D might be TRBD1 (6 bases). V dropped 7 bases and J dropped 5 bases, with 17 bases sitting between them. The CDR3 extends over 13 amino acids. CDR1 is SQVTM, CDR2 ANQGSEA, per germline. In DNA form, the CDR3 reads TGCAGCGCTTTACAGGGAGGTGAAACTGAAGCTTTCTTT. The encoded protein is CSALQGGETEAFF.

The chain couples TRBV7-6 to TRBJ2-5; no clear D. Deletions cut 6 bases from V and 1 base from J, with 6 bases between. The germline V gene encodes CDR1 SGHVS and CDR2 FNYEAQ. The CDR3 sequence is 12 residues long. In DNA, the CDR3 is TGTGCCAGCAGTTGGACCCAAGAGACCCAGTACTTC. Protein sequence: CASSWTQETQYF.

The CDR3 protein is CAISESFRQGGTEAFF. CDR3 bases: TGTGCCATCAGTGAGTCATTCAGGCAGGGCGGCACTGAAGCTTTCTTT. This chain links TRBV10-3 with TRBJ1-1; tentatively, D is TRBD1 (5 bases). Trimming stripped 0 bases from V and 4 bases from J, with 15 bases between. CDR1 and CDR2 (germline): ENHRY, SYGVKD. CDR3 length: 16 residues.

The gene calls are TRBV6-5 and TRBJ2-7, with 7 bases that match TRBD1. The ends lost 2 bases at V and 2 bases at J; junction bases unmatched: 9. CDR1 and CDR2 from the germline V gene are MNHEY and SVGAGI. The CDR3 is made up of 16 amino acids. This CDR3 reads CASSYAGWQGAYEQYF. CDR3 nucleotide sequence: TGTGCCAGCAGTTACGCCGGGTGGCAGGGGGCCTACGAGCAGTACTTC.

J is TRBJ2-1 and V is TRBV2, with D possibly matching TRBD2 (7 bases). CDR3 length equals 15 residues. Germline V gives CDR1 SNHLY, CDR2 FYNNEI. V gave up 7 bases and J gave up 4 bases, with 17 bases separating them. This CDR3 is CASNLPGGAYNEQFF. For the CDR3, the DNA is TGTGCCAGCAATCTCCCGGGGGGCGCTTACAATGAGCAGTTCTTC. Using reference TRBV2 and TRBJ2-1 for the parts outside the CDR3, the full variable domain is EPEVTQTPSHQVTQMGQEVILRCVPISNHLYFYWYRQILGQKVEFLVSFYNNEISEKSEIFDDQFSVERPDGSNFTLKIRSTKLEDSAMYFCASNLPGGAYNEQFFGPGTRLTVL.

The V and J genes are TRBV5-6 and TRBJ2-5; D remains unclear. The germline V gene encodes CDR1 SGHDT and CDR2 YYEEEE. V lost 1 base and J lost 2, with 6 bases in between. The CDR3 is made up of 13 amino acids. CDR3 sequence: CASSLWDQETQYF. The CDR3 region has the DNA TGTGCCAGCAGCTTGTGGGATCAAGAGACCCAGTACTTC.

The CDR3 loop is CAINPGTGYQETQYF. As DNA, the CDR3 is TGTGCCATCAACCCAGGCACAGGGTACCAAGAGACCCAGTACTTC. This chain uses TRBV10-3 with TRBJ2-5, with TRBD1 as a possible D gene (6 bases). The V and J ends lost 7 bases and 0 bases respectively, with 15 bases between them. CDR3 size: 15 residues. Looked up from germline, CDR1 is ENHRY and CDR2 is SYGVKD.

As regards this clone: Other DNA sequences from this sample encode an identical CDR3 as well. This rearrangement joins TRBV9 to TRBJ2-2; D unresolved. Germline CDR1 reads SGDLS; CDR2 reads YYNGEE. The length of the CDR3 is 15 residues. Trimming took 0 bases from V and 1 from J, leaving 7 bases between them. The DNA for the CDR3 is TGTGCCAGCAGCGTAGTAGGTGGGAACACCGGGGAGCTGTTTTTT. This translates into CASSVVGGNTGELFF.

The chain links TRBV5-1 to TRBJ1-2, with D maybe TRBD1 (6 bases). The germline V gene encodes CDR1 SGHRS and CDR2 YFSETQ. The CDR3 is made up of 12 amino acids. Trimming left V 5 bases short and J 6 bases short, with 11 bases between. The CDR3: CASRDSRDGYTF. The CDR3 nucleotides read TGCGCCAGCAGGGACAGCCGGGATGGCTACACCTTC. Full variable domain (missing parts from reference TRBV5-1 and TRBJ1-2): KAGVTQTPRYLIKTRGQQVTLSCSPISGHRSVSWYQQTPGQGLQFLFEYFSETQRNKGNFPGRFSGRQFSNSRSEMNVSTLELGDSALYLCASRDSRDGYTFGSGTRLTVV.

J is TRBJ2-3 and V is TRBV25-1, with 7 bases that match TRBD2. Germline V CDR1 and CDR2: MGHDK, SYGVNS. Trimming at V came to 8 bases and at J to 3 bases, leaving 14 bases not matched to a gene. This CDR3 contains 16 residues. The CDR3 sequence is CASSSIAGLQTDTQYF. In DNA, the CDR3 is TGTGCCAGCTCCTCAATAGCGGGCCTCCAAACAGATACGCAGTATTTT.

This chain links TRBV2 with TRBJ2-1; D gene unclear. Trimming took 5 bases from V and 6 from J, leaving 5 bases between them. The CDR3 sequence is 11 residues long. Germline V gives CDR1 SNHLY, CDR2 FYNNEI. CDR3 in amino acids: CASSQINEQFF. DNA of the CDR3: TGTGCCAGCAGTCAGATCAATGAGCAGTTCTTC.

The genes are TRBV25-1 and TRBJ2-5; D is possibly TRBD2 (5 bases). Per germline, CDR1 MGHDK and CDR2 SYGVNS. CDR3 length equals 11 residues. V was pared by 7 bases and J by 7 bases, with 10 bases between. For the CDR3, the DNA is TGTGCCAGCACCACGGGGTGGACCCAGTACTTC. It codes for CASTTGWTQYF.

Note on this clone: This same CDR3 is encoded by further DNA sequences in the sample. V and J are TRBV5-1 and TRBJ2-5; D call uncertain. Trimming stripped 2 bases from V and 4 bases from J, with 3 bases between. This CDR3 has 11 amino acids. Looked up from germline, CDR1 is SGHRS and CDR2 is YFSETQ. The CDR3 nucleotides read TGCGCCAGCAGCTTCACAGAGACCCAGTACTTC. It encodes CASSFTETQYF.

On this clone: Within the sample, other DNA sequences also encode this same CDR3. The J gene is TRBJ1-5, the V gene TRBV5-1; the D is unclear. The germline V and J ends were trimmed by 2 bases and 5 bases, with 8 bases remaining between them. There are 13 residues in the CDR3. Germline V gives CDR1 SGHRS, CDR2 YFSETQ. CDR3 in amino acids: CASSLTPDQPQHF. CDR3 coding DNA: TGCGCCAGCAGCTTAACTCCCGATCAGCCCCAGCATTTT.